Listed below are T cell receptor beta chains from one sample, sequenced in a study of tumor and adjacent non-tumor tissue in lung cancer. TCRdb reanalysed the multiplex PCR reads using MiXCR and keeps one entry per CDR3 protein. In the table there are about 120,000 distinct CDR3 sequences, approximately 87% of which are singletons. The sequenced sample consisted of lung tumor tissue. The source is a man in his 70s with non-small cell lung cancer. The CDR3 runs from the conserved cysteine through the conserved F or W. The order of the fields is V gene, clone size, CDR3 protein. The listing skips clone size in some rows; elsewhere it reads once, few, many or a size class.

v_gene: TRBV10-3
abundance: .
CDR3aa: CAIGQRDGGQETQYF

v_gene: TRBV10-3
abundance: .
CDR3aa: CAISGAGSPYEQYF

v_gene: TRBV20-1
abundance: many
CDR3aa: CSADRGLAYEQYF

v_gene: TRBV6-1
abundance: .
CDR3aa: CASSGPRGLAYNEQSF

v_gene: TRBV7-8
abundance: .
CDR3aa: CASSSSGLVGIYGQYF

v_gene: TRBV6-5
abundance: .
CDR3aa: CASSYRRGHNYGYSF

v_gene: TRBV5-5
abundance: .
CDR3aa: CASSLAGTVNQSQYF

v_gene: TRBV6-6
abundance: .
CDR3aa: CASNPQVNYNEQFF

v_gene: TRBV11-3
abundance: .
CDR3aa: CASGFRDRALNTEGFF

v_gene: TRBV5-5
abundance: .
CDR3aa: CASSRPGTGLKEQYF

v_gene: TRBV6-5
abundance: .
CDR3aa: CAVGRRLACSYEQYF

v_gene: TRBV5-1
abundance: .
CDR3aa: CVRSWDKTYEQYF

v_gene: TRBV11-3
abundance: medium-sized
CDR3aa: CASSPATAGDTEAFF

v_gene: TRBV6-5
abundance: .
CDR3aa: CASSYSGLGVYGYTF

v_gene: TRBV10-2
abundance: .
CDR3aa: CASRPDEGGNTGELFF

v_gene: TRBV29-1
abundance: once
CDR3aa: CSGEQGVGYTF

v_gene: TRBV12-3/TRBV12-4
abundance: .
CDR3aa: CVSRLLTGFGYGYTF

v_gene: TRBV14
abundance: many
CDR3aa: CASSIRQTPGDGYTF

v_gene: TRBV28
abundance: once
CDR3aa: CARSFFVGGGNGYTF

v_gene: TRBV12-3/TRBV12-4
abundance: few
CDR3aa: CASNPERLGDAEAFF

v_gene: TRBV5-1
abundance: few
CDR3aa: CASSLIGLRGGTAEKLFF

v_gene: TRBV11-3
abundance: once
CDR3aa: CASSLAAGFTNQETQYF

v_gene: TRBV12-3/TRBV12-4
abundance: many
CDR3aa: CASSMGQAYEQYF

v_gene: TRBV5-1
abundance: .
CDR3aa: CASSLLSSGLSGRETQYF

v_gene: TRBV28
abundance: .
CDR3aa: CASSPQGPTGEQYF

v_gene: TRBV6-2/TRBV6-3
abundance: .
CDR3aa: CARDRGGYNAQFF

v_gene: TRBV6-5
abundance: .
CDR3aa: CASTLDREGGYSF

v_gene: TRBV5-6
abundance: once
CDR3aa: CACSRIDRTNYGYTF

v_gene: TRBV10-2
abundance: .
CDR3aa: CASGSPGPSSHEQLF

v_gene: TRBV29-1
abundance: .
CDR3aa: CNAHGQGSYNEQFF

v_gene: TRBV10-3
abundance: .
CDR3aa: CAIKWAGGYKQYF

v_gene: TRBV29-1
abundance: .
CDR3aa: CGVEKSETQYF

v_gene: TRBV4-1
abundance: .
CDR3aa: CASSQVSFWVGSVTRELFF

v_gene: TRBV7-9
abundance: many
CDR3aa: CASSQQEYYGYTF

v_gene: TRBV11-2
abundance: .
CDR3aa: CACGSQSSYNSPLHF

v_gene: TRBV12-3/TRBV12-4
abundance: .
CDR3aa: CTSSLTESYNEQFF

v_gene: TRBV12-3/TRBV12-4
abundance: .
CDR3aa: CASNTGGWGEAFF

v_gene: TRBV11-1
abundance: .
CDR3aa: CASSFPVTSGTKNIQYF

v_gene: TRBV6-6
abundance: .
CDR3aa: CANRWTGELYGYTF

v_gene: TRBV6-5
abundance: .
CDR3aa: CAVGRGQAGSYEQYF

v_gene: TRBV12-3/TRBV12-4
abundance: .
CDR3aa: CGSSFRDRQKAFF

v_gene: TRBV5-1
abundance: many
CDR3aa: CASRDSSGANVLTF

v_gene: TRBV11-3
abundance: .
CDR3aa: CASNPEGGLGKNDQFF

v_gene: TRBV28
abundance: .
CDR3aa: CAGSLFAGGLAGVFDEQYF

v_gene: TRBV12-3/TRBV12-4
abundance: .
CDR3aa: CASTSDEGYTF

v_gene: TRBV10-2
abundance: .
CDR3aa: CAIQGDVTRGGETQYF

v_gene: TRBV4-1
abundance: .
CDR3aa: CASSQVGEPRAFF

v_gene: TRBV10-3
abundance: .
CDR3aa: CVIRGGSDNEQFF

v_gene: TRBV10-2
abundance: .
CDR3aa: CASRSPGPAYHEQFF

v_gene: TRBV7-7
abundance: .
CDR3aa: CASSLVPAGELFF

v_gene: TRBV12-3/TRBV12-4
abundance: .
CDR3aa: CASSFWDTQKAFF

v_gene: TRBV11-2
abundance: .
CDR3aa: CAISGDSMSYEQYF